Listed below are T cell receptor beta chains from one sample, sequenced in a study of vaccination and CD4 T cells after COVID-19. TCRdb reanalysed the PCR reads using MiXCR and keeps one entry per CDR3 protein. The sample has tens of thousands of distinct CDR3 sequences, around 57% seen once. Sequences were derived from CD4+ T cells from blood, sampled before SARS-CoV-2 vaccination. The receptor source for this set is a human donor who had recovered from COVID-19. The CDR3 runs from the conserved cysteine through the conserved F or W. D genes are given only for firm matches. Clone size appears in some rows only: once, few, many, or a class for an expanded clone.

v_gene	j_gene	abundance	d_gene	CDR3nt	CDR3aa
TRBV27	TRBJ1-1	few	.	TGTGCCAGCAGATCCTATGGGACTGAAGCTTTCTTT	CASRSYGTEAFF
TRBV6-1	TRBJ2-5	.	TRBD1	TGTGCCAGCAGGTGGGACAGACAAGAGACCCAGTACTTC	CASRWDRQETQYF
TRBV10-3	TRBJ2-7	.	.	TGTGCCATCAGCGAAACTTGGGACGAGCAGTACTTC	CAISETWDEQYF
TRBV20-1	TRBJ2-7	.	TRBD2	TGCAGTGCAGAAGATAGCGGGAGGGACTACGAGCAGTACTTC	CSAEDSGRDYEQYF
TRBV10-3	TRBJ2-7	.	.	TGTGCCATCAGTGAGCCAGGGAGGATTGCCTACGAGCAGTACTTC	CAISEPGRIAYEQYF
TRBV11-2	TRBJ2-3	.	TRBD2	TGTGCCAGCAGCTTAGAGGGGCGGGGGGCCATAGATACGCAGTATTTT	CASSLEGRGAIDTQYF
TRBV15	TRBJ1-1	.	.	TGTGCCACCAGCAGGGGGGCGAACACTGAAGCTTTCTTT	CATSRGANTEAFF
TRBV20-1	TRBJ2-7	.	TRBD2	TGCAGTGCCCTGAGCATAGCGGGAGGATACGAGCAGTACTTC	CSALSIAGGYEQYF
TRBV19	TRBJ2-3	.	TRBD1	TGTGCCAGTAGTATGGGACAGGGGTTAGATACGCAGTATTTT	CASSMGQGLDTQYF
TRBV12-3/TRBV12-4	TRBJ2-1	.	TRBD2	TGTGCCAGCAGTTTCAGCGGGAGGAACTACAATGAGCAGTTCTTC	CASSFSGRNYNEQFF
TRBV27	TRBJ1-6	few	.	TGTGCCAGCAGTTTACAGGCAGCCTCCTATAATTCACCCCTCCACTTT	CASSLQAASYNSPLHF
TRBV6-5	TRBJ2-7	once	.	TGTGCCAGCAGTTACAAAGGCAGCAGCTTCTACGAGCAGTACTTC	CASSYKGSSFYEQYF
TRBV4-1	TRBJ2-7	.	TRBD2	TGCGCCAGCAGCCGGGGACTAGCGGGAGCCGATTTAGTCGAGCAGTACTTC	CASSRGLAGADLVEQYF
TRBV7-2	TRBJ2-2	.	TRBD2	TGTGCCAGCAGCACATCCGGGACTAGCGGACTCCACACCGGGGAGCTGTTTTTT	CASSTSGTSGLHTGELFF
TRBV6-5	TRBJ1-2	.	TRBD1	TGTGCCAGCAGTTACGGGCAGGGGGTTTCCTATGGCTACACCTTC	CASSYGQGVSYGYTF
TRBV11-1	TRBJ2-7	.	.	TGTGCCAGCACCCTTGGGGTGGGTGAGCAGTACTTC	CASTLGVGEQYF
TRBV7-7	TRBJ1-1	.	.	TGTGCCAGCAGCTTTTCTTTTATTGGACGAAGGGCCACTGAAGCTTTCTTT	CASSFSFIGRRATEAFF
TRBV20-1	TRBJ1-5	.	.	TGCAGTGCACCTCCCCCTGGCCGCAGGCAGCCCCAGCATTTT	CSAPPPGRRQPQHF
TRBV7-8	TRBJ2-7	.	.	TGTGCCAGCAGATTTGACAGTTACGAGCAGTACTTC	CASRFDSYEQYF
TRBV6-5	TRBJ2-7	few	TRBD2	TGTGCCAGCAGTTACGGACTAGCGGGCGGTGGGGAGCAGTACTTC	CASSYGLAGGGEQYF
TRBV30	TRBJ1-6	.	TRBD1	TGTGCCTGGAGCGCAAGACAGGGATATAATTCACCCCTCCACTTT	CAWSARQGYNSPLHF
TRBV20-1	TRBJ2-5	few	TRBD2	TGCAGTGCTAGTAGGACTAGCGGGGGAGGAGAGACCCAGTACTTC	CSASRTSGGGETQYF
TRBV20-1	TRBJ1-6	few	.	TGCAGTGCTAGTGTCAGCGGGAGTTCACCCCTCCACTTT	CSASVSGSSPLHF
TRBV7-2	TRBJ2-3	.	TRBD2	TGTGCCAGCAGCTTATGGGTTAGACTAGCCCGCACAGATACGCAGTATTTT	CASSLWVRLARTDTQYF
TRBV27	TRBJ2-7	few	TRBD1	TGTGCCAGCAGTTTTGACAGGGGGCGCACCGAGCAGTACTTC	CASSFDRGRTEQYF